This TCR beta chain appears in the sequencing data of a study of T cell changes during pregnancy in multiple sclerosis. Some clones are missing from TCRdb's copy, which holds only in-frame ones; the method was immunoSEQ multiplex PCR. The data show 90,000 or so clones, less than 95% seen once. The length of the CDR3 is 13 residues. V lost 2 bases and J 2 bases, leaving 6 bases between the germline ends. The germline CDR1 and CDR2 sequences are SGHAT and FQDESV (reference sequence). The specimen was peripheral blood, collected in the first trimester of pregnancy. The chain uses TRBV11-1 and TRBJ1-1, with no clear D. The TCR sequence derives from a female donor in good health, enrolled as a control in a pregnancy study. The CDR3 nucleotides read TGTGCCAGCAGCTTACAGGAAAACACTGAAGCTTTCTTT. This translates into CASSLQENTEAFF.